Below, one TCR beta chain is given with its context. As yet, its antigen is unknown. The protocol was immunoSEQ multiplex PCR, while the TCRdb copy is restricted to in-frame clones and leaves out a portion. The sample lists under 90,000 clones, 90% occurring once. V was trimmed by 1 base and J by 2 bases, leaving 8 bases between them. CDR3 length: 14 amino acids. Germline lookup yields CDR1 SGHTA and CDR2 FQGNSA. This sample was included in a study of OX40 agonist ivuxolimab in advanced cancers. Patients were ruled out by autoimmune disease history or systemic immunosuppression. At baseline, cycle 4 day 1, and cycle 7 day 1, blood was sampled. Study results and limitations: Determination of antigen specificity was not performed for the expanded peripheral T cells. The CD4+ and CD8+ T cells in the blood had expanded clonally by week 6 at 0.1 to 3.0 mg/kg.

The V call is TRBV7-2, the J call TRBJ1-1, with D hard to call. The receptor's source is an adult with an advanced solid tumor such as melanoma, head and neck, liver or kidney cancer. Sequenced material: CD4+ or CD8+ T cells sorted from blood, taken in a trial of the OX40 agonist ivuxolimab. The CDR3 bases are TGTGCCAGCAGCTTAGGGACCCAAAACACTGAAGCTTTCTTT. The encoded protein is CASSLGTQNTEAFF.